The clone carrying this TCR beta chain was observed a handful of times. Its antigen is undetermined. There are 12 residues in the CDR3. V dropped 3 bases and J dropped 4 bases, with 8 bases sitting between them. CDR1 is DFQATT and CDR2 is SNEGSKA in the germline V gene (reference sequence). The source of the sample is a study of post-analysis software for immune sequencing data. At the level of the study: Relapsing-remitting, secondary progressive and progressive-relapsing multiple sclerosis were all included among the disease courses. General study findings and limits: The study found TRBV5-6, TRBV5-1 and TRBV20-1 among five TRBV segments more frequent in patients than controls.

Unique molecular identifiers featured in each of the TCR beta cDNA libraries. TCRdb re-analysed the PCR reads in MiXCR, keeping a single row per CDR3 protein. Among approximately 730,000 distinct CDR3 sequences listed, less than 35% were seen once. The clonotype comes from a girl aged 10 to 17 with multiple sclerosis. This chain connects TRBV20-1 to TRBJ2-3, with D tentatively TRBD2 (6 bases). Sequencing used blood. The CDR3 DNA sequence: TGCAGTGCTAGCCTAGCGCCAGATACGCAGTATTTT. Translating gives CSASLAPDTQYF.